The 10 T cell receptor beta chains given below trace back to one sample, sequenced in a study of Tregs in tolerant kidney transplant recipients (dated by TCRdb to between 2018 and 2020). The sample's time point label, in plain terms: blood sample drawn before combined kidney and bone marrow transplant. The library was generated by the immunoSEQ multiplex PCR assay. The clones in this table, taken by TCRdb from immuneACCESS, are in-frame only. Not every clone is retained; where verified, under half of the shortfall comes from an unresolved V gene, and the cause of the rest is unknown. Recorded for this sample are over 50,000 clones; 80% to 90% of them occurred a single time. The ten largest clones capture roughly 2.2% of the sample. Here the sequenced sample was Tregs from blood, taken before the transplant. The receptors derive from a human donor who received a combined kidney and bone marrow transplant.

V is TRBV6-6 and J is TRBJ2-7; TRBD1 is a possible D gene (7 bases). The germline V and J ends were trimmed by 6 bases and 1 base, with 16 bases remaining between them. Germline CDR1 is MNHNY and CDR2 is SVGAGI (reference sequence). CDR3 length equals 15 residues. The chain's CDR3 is CASSPAGGGSYEQYF. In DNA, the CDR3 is TGTGCCAGCAGCCCGGCAGGGGGAGGATCCTACGAGCAGTACTTC.

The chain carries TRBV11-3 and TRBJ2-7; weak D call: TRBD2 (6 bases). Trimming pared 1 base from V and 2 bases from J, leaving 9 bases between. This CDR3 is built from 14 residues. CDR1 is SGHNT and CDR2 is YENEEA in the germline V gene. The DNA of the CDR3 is TGTGCCAGCAGCTTAGGACTAGGACCCTACGAGCAGTACTTC. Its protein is CASSLGLGPYEQYF. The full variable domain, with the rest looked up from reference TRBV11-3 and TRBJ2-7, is EAGVVQSPRYKIIEKKQPVAFWCNPISGHNTLYWYLQNLGQGPELLIRYENEEAVDDSQLPKDRFSAERLKGVDSTLKIQPAELGDSAVYLCASSLGLGPYEQYFGPGTRLTVT.

The DNA of the CDR3 is TGTGCCAGCAGCTCGACCGGGACAGGTGTGACAGCTTTCTTT. The encoded protein is CASSSTGTGVTAFF. The chain carries TRBV5-4 and TRBJ1-1; 8 bases match TRBD1. V was clipped by 3 bases and J by 10 bases; unmatched bases: 11. The CDR3 runs 14 residues. The V gene's germline CDR1 is SGHNT and CDR2 YYREEE (reference sequence).

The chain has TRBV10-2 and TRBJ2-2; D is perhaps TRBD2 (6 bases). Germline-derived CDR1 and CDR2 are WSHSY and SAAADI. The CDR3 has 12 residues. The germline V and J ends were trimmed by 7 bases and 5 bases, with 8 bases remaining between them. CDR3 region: CASTEGTGELFF. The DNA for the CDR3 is TGCGCCAGCACGGAGGGGACCGGGGAGCTGTTTTTT.

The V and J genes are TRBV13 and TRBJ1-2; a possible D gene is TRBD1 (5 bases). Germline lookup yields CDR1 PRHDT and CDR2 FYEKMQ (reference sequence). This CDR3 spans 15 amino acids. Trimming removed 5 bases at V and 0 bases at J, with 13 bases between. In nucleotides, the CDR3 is TGTGCCAGCAGCCACTGGACACCTGCTAACTATGGCTACACCTTC. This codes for CASSHWTPANYGYTF.

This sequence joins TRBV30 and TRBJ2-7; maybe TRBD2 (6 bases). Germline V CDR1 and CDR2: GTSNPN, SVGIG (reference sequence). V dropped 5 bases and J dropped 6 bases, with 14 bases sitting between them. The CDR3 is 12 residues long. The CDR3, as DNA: TGTGCCTGGGCCACAGGAGGGATCGAGCAGTACTTC. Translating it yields CAWATGGIEQYF.

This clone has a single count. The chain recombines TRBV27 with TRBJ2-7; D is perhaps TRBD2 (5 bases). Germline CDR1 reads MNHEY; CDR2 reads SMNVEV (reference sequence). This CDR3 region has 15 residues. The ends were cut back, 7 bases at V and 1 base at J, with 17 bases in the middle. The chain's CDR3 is CASTLRGSLSYEQYF. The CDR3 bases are TGTGCCAGCACCCTTCGGGGTTCCCTGTCCTACGAGCAGTACTTC.

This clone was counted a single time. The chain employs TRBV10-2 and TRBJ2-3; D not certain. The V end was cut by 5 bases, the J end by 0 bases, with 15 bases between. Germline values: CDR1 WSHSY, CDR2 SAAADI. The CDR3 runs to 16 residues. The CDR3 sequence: CASSSNTISSTDTQYF. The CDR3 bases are TGCGCCAGCAGTTCTAACACCATATCTAGCACAGATACGCAGTATTTT.

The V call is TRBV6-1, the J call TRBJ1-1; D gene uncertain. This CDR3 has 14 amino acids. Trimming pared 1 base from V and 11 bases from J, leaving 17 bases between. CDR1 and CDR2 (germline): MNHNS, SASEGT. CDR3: CASSEGGSSQRAFF. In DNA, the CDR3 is TGTGCCAGCAGTGAAGGGGGATCCTCCCAACGGGCTTTCTTT.

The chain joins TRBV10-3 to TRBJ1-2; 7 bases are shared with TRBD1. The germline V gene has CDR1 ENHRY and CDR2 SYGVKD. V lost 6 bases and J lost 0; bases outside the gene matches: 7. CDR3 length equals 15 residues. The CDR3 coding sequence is TGTGCCATCAGAGACCGGGACAGCTCTAACTATGGCTACACCTTC. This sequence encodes CAIRDRDSSNYGYTF.